This TCR beta chain was profiled in a study of sequential checkpoint blockade in melanoma. Sequencing used immunoSEQ multiplex PCR; TCRdb keeps in-frame clones, though not all of them. The sample has about 30,000 clones, roughly nine tenths seen once. Indicated treatment: randomized to nivolumab then ipilimumab (arm A) or the reverse (arm B). V was shortened by 4 bases and J by 0 bases, with 15 bases between the two germline ends. The CDR3 has 16 amino acids. Germline values: CDR1 SGHVS, CDR2 FQNEAQ. The source is a human donor with melanoma. The J gene is TRBJ2-5, the V gene TRBV7-8; D possibly corresponds to TRBD2 (6 bases). Material: CD8+ T cells sorted from blood (inferred from file names), obtained from a patient given nivolumab and ipilimumab in sequence. The CDR3 DNA sequence: TGTGCCAGCAGCTCCCGAACCGCTAGCGACCAAGAGACCCAGTACTTC. Its translation: CASSSRTASDQETQYF.